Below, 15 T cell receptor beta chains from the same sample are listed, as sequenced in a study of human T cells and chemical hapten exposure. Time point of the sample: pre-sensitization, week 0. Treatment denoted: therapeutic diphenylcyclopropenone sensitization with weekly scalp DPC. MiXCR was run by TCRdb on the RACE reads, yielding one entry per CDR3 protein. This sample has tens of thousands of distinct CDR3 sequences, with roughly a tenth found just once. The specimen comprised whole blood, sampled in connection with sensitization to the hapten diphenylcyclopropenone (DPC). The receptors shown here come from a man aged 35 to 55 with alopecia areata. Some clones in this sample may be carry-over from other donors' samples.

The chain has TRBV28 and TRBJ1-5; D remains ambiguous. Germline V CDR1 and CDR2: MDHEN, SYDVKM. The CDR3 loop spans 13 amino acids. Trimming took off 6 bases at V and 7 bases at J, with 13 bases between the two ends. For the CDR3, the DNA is TGTGCCAGCAGCCCCCTAAGCTTACAGCCCCAGCATTTT. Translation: CASSPLSLQPQHF.

The chain's CDR3 is CATALETGGTDTQYF. The CDR3 region has the DNA TGTGCCACCGCTTTAGAGACAGGGGGAACAGATACGCAGTATTTT. The V call is TRBV10-3, the J call TRBJ2-3; 9 bases align to TRBD1. CDR3 length equals 15 residues. J lost 3 bases, V lost 10 bases, and 11 bases had no gene match. Germline V gene sequence: CDR1 ENHRY, CDR2 SYGVKD.

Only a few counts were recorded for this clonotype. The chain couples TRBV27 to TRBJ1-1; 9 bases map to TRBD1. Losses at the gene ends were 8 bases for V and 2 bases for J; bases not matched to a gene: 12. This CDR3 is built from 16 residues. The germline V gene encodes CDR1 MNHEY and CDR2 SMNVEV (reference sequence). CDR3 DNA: TGTGCCAGCTCGAGCTTACAGGGGGCGCGAAACACTGAAGCTTTCTTT. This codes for CASSSLQGARNTEAFF.

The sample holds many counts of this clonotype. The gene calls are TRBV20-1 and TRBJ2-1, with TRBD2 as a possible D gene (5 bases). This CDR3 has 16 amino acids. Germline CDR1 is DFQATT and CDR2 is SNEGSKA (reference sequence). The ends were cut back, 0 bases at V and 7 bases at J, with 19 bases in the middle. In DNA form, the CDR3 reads TGCAGTGCTAGAGATCCGGGCGAGGGTCGAGGAAATGAGCAGTTCTTC. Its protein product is CSARDPGEGRGNEQFF.

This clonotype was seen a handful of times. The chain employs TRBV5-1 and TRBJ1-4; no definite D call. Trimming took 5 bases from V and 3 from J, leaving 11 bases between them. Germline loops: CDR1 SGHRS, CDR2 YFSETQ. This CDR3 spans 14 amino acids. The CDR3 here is CASSIQNANEKLFF. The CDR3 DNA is TGCGCCAGCAGTATACAGAACGCTAATGAAAAACTGTTTTTT.

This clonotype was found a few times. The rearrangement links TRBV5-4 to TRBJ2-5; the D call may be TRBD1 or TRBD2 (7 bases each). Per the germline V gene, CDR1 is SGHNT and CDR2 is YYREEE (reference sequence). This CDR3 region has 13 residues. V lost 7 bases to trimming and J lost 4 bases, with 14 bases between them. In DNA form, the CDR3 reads TGTGCCAGCGGCAGGGGGGGATTAGAGACCCAGTACTTC. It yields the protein CASGRGGLETQYF.

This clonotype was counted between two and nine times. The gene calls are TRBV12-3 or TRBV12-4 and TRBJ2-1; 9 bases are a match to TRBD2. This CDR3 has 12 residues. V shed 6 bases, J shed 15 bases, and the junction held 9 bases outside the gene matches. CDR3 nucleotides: TGTGCCAGCAGACATTCTAGCGGGGAGGGGTTCTTC. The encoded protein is CASRHSSGEGFF.

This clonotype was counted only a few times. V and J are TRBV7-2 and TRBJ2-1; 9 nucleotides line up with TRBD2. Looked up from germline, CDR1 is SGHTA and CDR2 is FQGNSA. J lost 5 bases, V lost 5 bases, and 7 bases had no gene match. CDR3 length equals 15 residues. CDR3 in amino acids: CASSVRLAVNNEQFF. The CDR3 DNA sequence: TGTGCCAGCAGCGTCAGACTAGCGGTTAACAATGAGCAGTTCTTC.

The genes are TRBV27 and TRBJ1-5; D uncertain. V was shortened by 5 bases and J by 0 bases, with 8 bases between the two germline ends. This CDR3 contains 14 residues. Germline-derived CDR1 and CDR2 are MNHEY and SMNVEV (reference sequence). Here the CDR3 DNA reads TGTGCCAGCAGTGTCGGTTATAGCAATCAGCCCCAGCATTTT. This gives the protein CASSVGYSNQPQHF.

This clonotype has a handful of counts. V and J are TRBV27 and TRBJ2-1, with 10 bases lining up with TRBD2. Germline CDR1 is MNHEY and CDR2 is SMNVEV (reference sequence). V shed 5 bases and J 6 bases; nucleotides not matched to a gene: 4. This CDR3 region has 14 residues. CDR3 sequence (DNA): TGTGCCAGCAGTAGTCTAGCGGGAGTCAATGAGCAGTTCTTC. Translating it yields CASSSLAGVNEQFF.

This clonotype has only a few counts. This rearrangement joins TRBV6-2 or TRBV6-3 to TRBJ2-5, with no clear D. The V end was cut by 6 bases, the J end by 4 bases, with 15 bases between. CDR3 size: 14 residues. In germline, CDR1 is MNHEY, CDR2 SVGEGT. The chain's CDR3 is CASRISHLGETQYF. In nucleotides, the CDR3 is TGTGCCAGCAGAATCTCTCACTTGGGAGAGACCCAGTACTTC.

CDR3 bases: TGCAGTGCTAGGCCACGGTGGGGTGAGCAGTTCTTC. It yields the protein CSARPRWGEQFF. The rearrangement links TRBV20-1 to TRBJ2-1; D gene unclear. Germline CDR1 DFQATT, CDR2 SNEGSKA (reference sequence). Trimming took 3 bases from V and 9 from J, leaving 12 bases between them. The CDR3 length is 12 residues.

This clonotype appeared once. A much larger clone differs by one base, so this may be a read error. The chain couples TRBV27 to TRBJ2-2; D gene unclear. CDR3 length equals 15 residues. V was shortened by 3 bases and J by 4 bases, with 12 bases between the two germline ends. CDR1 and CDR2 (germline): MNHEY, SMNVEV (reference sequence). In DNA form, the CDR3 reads TGTGCCAGCAGTTTTGGCTATGCGAGCACCGGGGAGCTGTTTTTT. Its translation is CASSFGYASTGELFF.

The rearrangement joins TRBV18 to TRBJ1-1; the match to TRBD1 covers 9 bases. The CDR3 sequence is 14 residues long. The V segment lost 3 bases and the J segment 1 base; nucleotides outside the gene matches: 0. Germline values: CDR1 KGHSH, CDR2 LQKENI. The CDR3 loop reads CASSPGQGNTEAFF. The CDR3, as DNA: TGTGCCAGCTCACCGGGACAGGGGAACACTGAAGCTTTCTTT.

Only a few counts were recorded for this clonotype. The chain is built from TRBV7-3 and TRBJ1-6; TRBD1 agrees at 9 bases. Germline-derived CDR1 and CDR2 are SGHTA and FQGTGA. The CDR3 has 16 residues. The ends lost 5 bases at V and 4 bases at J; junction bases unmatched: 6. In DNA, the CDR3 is TGTGCCAGCAGCCCACAGGGGGCTGGATATAATTCACCCCTCCACTTT. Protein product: CASSPQGAGYNSPLHF. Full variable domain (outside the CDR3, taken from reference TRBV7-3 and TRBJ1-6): GAGVSQTPSNKVTEKGKYVELRCDPISGHTALYWYRQSLGQGPEFLIYFQGTGAADDSGLPNDRFFAVRPEGSVSTLKIQRTERGDSAVYLCASSPQGAGYNSPLHFGNGTRLTVT.